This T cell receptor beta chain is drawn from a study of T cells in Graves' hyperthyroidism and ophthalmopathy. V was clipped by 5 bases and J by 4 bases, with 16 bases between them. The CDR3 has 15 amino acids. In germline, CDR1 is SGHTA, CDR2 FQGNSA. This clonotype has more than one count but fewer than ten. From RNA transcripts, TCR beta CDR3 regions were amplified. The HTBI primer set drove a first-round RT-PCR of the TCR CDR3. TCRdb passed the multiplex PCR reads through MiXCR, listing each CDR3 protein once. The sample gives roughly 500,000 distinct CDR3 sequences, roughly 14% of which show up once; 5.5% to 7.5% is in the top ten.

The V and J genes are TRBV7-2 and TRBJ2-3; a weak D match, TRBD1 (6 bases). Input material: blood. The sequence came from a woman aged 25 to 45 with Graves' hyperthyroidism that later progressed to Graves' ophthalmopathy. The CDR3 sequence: CASSLRTATPDTQYF. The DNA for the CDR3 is TGTGCCAGCAGCCTTAGGACAGCTACTCCAGATACGCAGTATTTT.